This T cell receptor (beta chain) was found in a study of beta chain features in type 1 diabetes (dated by TCRdb to the late 2010s). The study in broad terms: Mean age, gender distribution, total cell number and subset yield did not differ between patients and healthy donors. Across all samples, about 110 million sorted cells were examined, and cell number per subset correlated strongly with RNA yield. The study compared the TCRB repertoires of sorted circulating CD4+ T cell subsets in recently diagnosed type 1 diabetes patients with those in matched healthy donors. Whereas all 30 or so donors provided naive and central memory subsets, regulatory and stem cell-like memory subsets were isolated from just 8 patients and about 8 healthy donors. Overall study outcomes, separate from this receptor: Only small numbers of individuals were included in the HLA sub-analyses, which left unresolved whether HLA type had any influence on TCRB rearrangement. Patients with type 1 diabetes made fewer insertions and deleted more nucleotides at VDJ recombination sites, implying thymic rearrangement abnormalities. Sequencing cDNA rather than genomic DNA could over-represent highly expressing activated cells, although activation and CD3 levels did not differ between groups. A moderate but significant shortening of TCRB CDR3 length was observed in type 1 diabetes patients in all four CD4+ subsets. PCR may preferentially amplify shorter templates, but because patient and control samples were amplified and corrected together, any resulting skew would affect both groups equally. Naive, central memory and regulatory TCRB repertoires appeared more similar among patients than among healthy donors.

The entire amount of isolated RNA was reverse transcribed using the High Capacity cDNA Reverse Transcription Kit, so the sequenced TCRB transcripts were expressed ones. Deep immunoSEQ sequencing was performed on naive, central memory and regulatory T cell samples, with an average of roughly 3.5 million total reads per sample. Sorted cells were lysed in RLT buffer, and RNA was extracted using DNase-treated RNeasy Micro or Mini kits according to cell number. Each cell subset was processed on its own to prevent cross-contamination, while patient and healthy donor samples were processed together. TCRB sequences were amplified from cDNA with the immunoSEQ multiplex PCR, producing 87-bp fragments spanning the CDR3 region. Sequencing of the amplicons was done on the Illumina HiSeq platform. As for the original processing: PCR bias was computationally corrected using synthetic template baselines, reads within Hamming distance 2 were collapsed, and singletons that could not be merged were discarded. Reads were aligned to IMGT to assign V, D and J genes, CDR3 length, and insertions or deletions at six rearrangement sites. Within each subset, clonotype counts were normalized to the number of sorted cells before true diversity and Gini coefficients were calculated with the tcR R package. The overlap coefficient, calculated on TCRB nucleotide sequences, was used to measure repertoire sharing. Out-of-frame TCRB sequences from naive cells were analyzed as a proxy for the pre-selection repertoire. TCRdb mirrors the immuneACCESS table, restricted to in-frame sequences. Some clones are absent from its copies; in checked studies, under half trace to an unresolved V gene, and the reason for the others is unknown. V, J and clone size are those of that table, while D and trimming were read from the DNA. The sample includes hundreds of thousands of clones, with over 25% observed a single time. The ten largest make up about 0.065% of the sample.

A single peripheral blood draw of 90 to 150 mL on average was collected from each donor into heparinised tubes. A BD FACSAria II was used to sort naive, central memory, regulatory and stem cell-like memory CD4+ T cells with a panel that included CD45RO, CCR7, CD25, CD127, CD95 and CD27. Purity was above 95% for every sorted population. PBMCs were separated immediately by Lymphoprep density gradient centrifugation and were stained directly, without being cultured. So that batch effects would be minimized, each experiment stained and sorted samples in pairs, pairing one healthy donor with one patient. About this clone itself: Which antigen it targets is not known. Base qualities are missing; no much larger clone stands one base away.

According to the germline V gene (reference sequence), CDR1 reads SEHNR and CDR2 reads FQNEAQ. Trimming takes 3 bases from V and 2 bases from J, and the germline ends sit 8 bases apart. From cysteine to phenylalanine, the CDR3 is 14 amino acids long. CDR3 DNA is the only sequence kept; it has 42 bases, read in frame from the first base. The TCR originated in a man aged 18 to 30 in good health. Here the chain combines TRBV7-9 and TRBJ2-4; D gene: possibly TRBD2, on 6 matching bases. Input material: naive CD4+ T cells from blood. Taken with the paper, the label for cell subset or site translates to: true naive CD4+ T cells. The CDR3 region has the sequence CASSLGGTKNIQYF. The sequenced DNA: TGTGCCAGCAGCTTGGGGGGAACCAAAAACATTCAGTACTTC.